This T cell receptor beta chain was sequenced during a study of chemoradiotherapy in HPV16-positive cancers. This CDR3 has 13 amino acids. The germline CDR1 and CDR2 sequences are SGHVS and FQNEAQ. The V end was cut by 5 bases, the J end by 0 bases, with 8 bases between. Data came from immunoSEQ multiplex PCR; TCRdb stores just in-frame clones and leaves some out. This table has about 1,500 clones, about 79% appearing once. J is TRBJ2-7 and V is TRBV7-8; D not certain. This specimen was tumor tissue, taken from a patient who underwent chemoradiotherapy. This clonotype was obtained from a human donor with HPV-associated anogenital cancer. The DNA for the CDR3 is TGTGCCAGCAGCGAAGGGAACTCCTACGAGCAGTACTTC. It is translated as CASSEGNSYEQYF.